These T cell receptor beta chains were read from a single sample in a study of T-cell memory formation after mild COVID-19. TCRdb redid the calling of the 5' RACE reads with MiXCR, one entry per CDR3 protein. Of 150,000 to 200,000 distinct CDR3 sequences in the sample, 11% are singletons; the top ten hold approximately 4%. The sample comprised PBMCs or a T cell subset sorted from them (not recorded which). These receptors came from a man younger than 35 who had mild COVID-19 (a few samples of this study predate the infection). Cell type and time point are not known. CDR3s include the opening cysteine and the closing phenylalanine or tryptophan. Fields, in order: J gene, V gene, clone size, CDR3 length, D gene, CDR3 DNA, CDR3 protein. D genes are given only for firm matches. A row's size may be missing; if present it is once, few, many or a size class.

J: TRBJ2-5; V: TRBV5-1; size: .; length: 15; D: .; DNA: TGCGCCAGCAGCTTAACAGGGTACGGGCAAGAGACCCAGTACTTC; CDR3: CASSLTGYGQETQYF
J: TRBJ2-5; V: TRBV11-3; size: few; length: 17; D: .; DNA: TGTGCCAGCAGCTTAGGCCGATCCGGGGCACGAAAAGAGACCCAGTACTTC; CDR3: CASSLGRSGARKETQYF
J: TRBJ1-1; V: TRBV7-8; size: .; length: 15; D: .; DNA: TGTGCCAGCAGCCGAGGGCGGGGGATGAACACTGAAGCTTTCTTT; CDR3: CASSRGRGMNTEAFF
J: TRBJ2-1; V: TRBV7-2; size: .; length: 15; D: .; DNA: TGTGCCAGCAGCAAACGGACAGTTTCTGGCAATGAGCAGTTCTTC; CDR3: CASSKRTVSGNEQFF
J: TRBJ2-1; V: TRBV9; size: .; length: 13; D: .; DNA: TGTGCCAGCAGCCCCTGGGAGACCCGTGAGCAGTTCTTC; CDR3: CASSPWETREQFF
J: TRBJ2-3; V: TRBV7-2; size: few; length: 14; D: .; DNA: TGTGCCAGCAACAACGGGGGTAGCACAGATACGCAGTATTTT; CDR3: CASNNGGSTDTQYF
J: TRBJ2-1; V: TRBV12-3/TRBV12-4; size: .; length: 12; D: .; DNA: TGTGCCGGGGCCAGCGGGCCCAATGAGCAGTTCTTC; CDR3: CAGASGPNEQFF
J: TRBJ1-1; V: TRBV5-1; size: many; length: 13; D: .; DNA: TGTGCCAGCAGCTTGCCAGGTAACACTGAAGCTTTCTTT; CDR3: CASSLPGNTEAFF
J: TRBJ2-5; V: TRBV3-1; size: .; length: 15; D: .; DNA: TGTGCCAGCAGCCAATTGGCGGATTATCAAGAGACCCAGTACTTC; CDR3: CASSQLADYQETQYF
J: TRBJ1-1; V: TRBV7-3; size: many; length: 13; D: TRBD1; DNA: TGTGCCAGCAGCTCAATACAGGGGGCCGGGGCTTTCTTT; CDR3: CASSSIQGAGAFF
J: TRBJ2-5; V: TRBV5-1; size: few; length: 14; D: .; DNA: TGCGCCAGCAGCTTGGCCTTTTCAGGAGAGACCCAGTACTTC; CDR3: CASSLAFSGETQYF
J: TRBJ1-5; V: TRBV4-1; size: .; length: 16; D: .; DNA: TGCGCCAGCAGCCAAGTCAGCTTATATAGCAATCAGCCCCAGCATTTT; CDR3: CASSQVSLYSNQPQHF
J: TRBJ2-2; V: TRBV7-8; size: .; length: 17; D: TRBD1; DNA: TGTGCCAGCAGGCGCCCTTGGGACAGGGGGATGCCCGGGGAGCTGTTTTTT; CDR3: CASRRPWDRGMPGELFF
J: TRBJ1-2; V: TRBV9; size: few; length: 15; D: .; DNA: TGTGCCAGCAGCGTAGTGGACAGCCCATCTCATGGCTACACCTTC; CDR3: CASSVVDSPSHGYTF
J: TRBJ2-1; V: TRBV5-1; size: .; length: 16; D: .; DNA: TGCGCCAGCAGTCCAACTGGGTCGCAGTACCTCAATGAGCAGTTCTTC; CDR3: CASSPTGSQYLNEQFF
J: TRBJ1-4; V: TRBV9; size: few; length: 15; D: TRBD1; DNA: TGTGCCAGCAGCGAGACGACAGGGTGGCGTGAAAAACTGTTTTTT; CDR3: CASSETTGWREKLFF
J: TRBJ1-4; V: TRBV7-8; size: .; length: 15; D: .; DNA: TGTGCCAGCAGCTTAGGCAGTCGTTGGTCTGAAAAACTGTTTTTT; CDR3: CASSLGSRWSEKLFF
J: TRBJ1-1; V: TRBV11-2; size: few; length: 14; D: TRBD1; DNA: TGTGCCAGCAGCCTAAGGACAGGTCCCACTGAAGCTTTCTTT; CDR3: CASSLRTGPTEAFF
J: TRBJ2-1; V: TRBV7-2; size: few; length: 15; D: TRBD1; DNA: TGTGCCAGCAGCATCCGTTCAGGGGGCATCGATGAGCAGTTCTTC; CDR3: CASSIRSGGIDEQFF
J: TRBJ1-4; V: TRBV4-3; size: .; length: 16; D: TRBD1; DNA: TGCGCCAGCAGCCAAGTCCGCCAGGGGGGCCTTGAAAAACTGTTTTTT; CDR3: CASSQVRQGGLEKLFF
J: TRBJ2-5; V: TRBV3-1; size: few; length: 13; D: .; DNA: TGTGCCAGCAGCGCGAGGGGCACGGAGACCCAGTACTTC; CDR3: CASSARGTETQYF
J: TRBJ1-3; V: TRBV6-6; size: .; length: 12; D: .; DNA: TGTGCCAGCAGTCGACTCGGAGACACCATATATTTT; CDR3: CASSRLGDTIYF
J: TRBJ2-1; V: TRBV6-5; size: many; length: 14; D: TRBD2; DNA: TGTGCCAGCAGGACTAGCGGGGGCCTCAATGAGCAGTTCTTC; CDR3: CASRTSGGLNEQFF
J: TRBJ1-5; V: TRBV20-1; size: .; length: 13; D: .; DNA: TGCAGTGCTAGGGACAGCCGAAATCAGCCCCAGCATTTT; CDR3: CSARDSRNQPQHF
J: TRBJ1-5; V: TRBV12-3/TRBV12-4; size: few; length: 12; D: .; DNA: TGTGCCAGCAGTTTTAGGCCTCAGCCCCAGCATTTT; CDR3: CASSFRPQPQHF
J: TRBJ2-3; V: TRBV3-1; size: few; length: 17; D: TRBD2; DNA: TGTGCCAGCAGCCCCGGTTTAGCGGGGGCCAGCACAGATACGCAGTATTTT; CDR3: CASSPGLAGASTDTQYF
J: TRBJ1-6; V: TRBV6-2/TRBV6-3; size: .; length: 15; D: .; DNA: TGTGCCAGCACCGAGGACGCGATCTATAATTCACCCCTCCACTTT; CDR3: CASTEDAIYNSPLHF
J: TRBJ2-3; V: TRBV6-6; size: .; length: 16; D: TRBD2; DNA: TGTGCCAGCAGTTACTCGACTAGCCAGACCACAGATACGCAGTATTTT; CDR3: CASSYSTSQTTDTQYF
J: TRBJ2-3; V: TRBV6-5; size: .; length: 15; D: TRBD1; DNA: TGTGCCAGCAGTATCCGGACAGGGGGCACAGATACGCAGTATTTT; CDR3: CASSIRTGGTDTQYF
J: TRBJ2-3; V: TRBV25-1; size: .; length: 14; D: .; DNA: TGTGCCAGCAGTGAATATCGGGGCACAGATACGCAGTATTTT; CDR3: CASSEYRGTDTQYF
J: TRBJ2-2; V: TRBV28; size: .; length: 15; D: TRBD2; DNA: TGTGCCAGCAGTTTGGGACTAGCGAACACCGGGGAGCTGTTTTTT; CDR3: CASSLGLANTGELFF
J: TRBJ2-1; V: TRBV7-2; size: few; length: 14; D: TRBD1; DNA: TGTGCCAGCAGCTTACAGGGGGCCCTCAATGAGCAGTTCTTC; CDR3: CASSLQGALNEQFF
J: TRBJ1-6; V: TRBV5-5; size: many; length: 12; D: .; DNA: TGTGCCAGCACCAACTATAATTCACCCCTCCACTTT; CDR3: CASTNYNSPLHF